This record concerns one TCR beta chain sequence. The data originate from a study of Ad26.COV2.S vaccination and SARS-CoV-2 variants. The wider study: Among those in the COV1001 Ad26.COV2.S trial arm was the donor. Intramuscular Ad26.COV2.S doses were given once or twice, 56 days apart.

Stated treatment: approximately 18 received Ad26.COV2.S at low or high dose, single or two shots; several received placebo; per-sample allocation not given. Sampling occurred on day 63 after the first vaccine or placebo injection. This person who donated was an adult of 18-55 years in Boston. Using immunoSEQ multiplex PCR, the repertoire was profiled, and TCRdb retains in-frame clones only, with some absent. This sample carries about 350,000 clones, 88% of them seen once, and the ten largest clones take around 6.4%. Germline V gene sequence: CDR1 SGHRS, CDR2 YFSETQ. The V end lost 1 base, the J end lost 2 bases, and 13 bases lay between the germline ends. This CDR3 has 15 residues.

This material consisted of peripheral blood, taken in a trial of Ad26.COV2.S vaccine versus placebo. The chain couples TRBV5-1 to TRBJ2-7; no clear D. The clonotype was recovered from a person aged 18-60 years who received the Ad26.COV2.S COVID-19 vaccine or a placebo. The CDR3 is CASSLLMRQAYEQYF. The CDR3 DNA reads TGCGCCAGCAGCTTGTTAATGCGACAAGCCTACGAGCAGTACTTC.